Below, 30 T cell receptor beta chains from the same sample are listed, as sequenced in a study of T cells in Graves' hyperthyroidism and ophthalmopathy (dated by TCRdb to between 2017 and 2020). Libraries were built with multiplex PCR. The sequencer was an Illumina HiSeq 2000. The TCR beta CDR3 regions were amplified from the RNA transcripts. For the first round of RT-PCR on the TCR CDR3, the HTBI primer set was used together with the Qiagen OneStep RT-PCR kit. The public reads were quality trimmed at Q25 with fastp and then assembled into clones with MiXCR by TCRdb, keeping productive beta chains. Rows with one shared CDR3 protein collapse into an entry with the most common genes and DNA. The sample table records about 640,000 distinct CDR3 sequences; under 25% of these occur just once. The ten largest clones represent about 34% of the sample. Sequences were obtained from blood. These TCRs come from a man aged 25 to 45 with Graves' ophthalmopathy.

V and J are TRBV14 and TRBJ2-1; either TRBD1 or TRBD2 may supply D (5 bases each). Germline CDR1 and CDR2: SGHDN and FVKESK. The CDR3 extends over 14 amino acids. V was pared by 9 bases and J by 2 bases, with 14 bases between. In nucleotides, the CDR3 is TGTGCCAGGGGGCCTTGGCGGGCCTACAATGAGCAGTTCTTC. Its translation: CARGPWRAYNEQFF.

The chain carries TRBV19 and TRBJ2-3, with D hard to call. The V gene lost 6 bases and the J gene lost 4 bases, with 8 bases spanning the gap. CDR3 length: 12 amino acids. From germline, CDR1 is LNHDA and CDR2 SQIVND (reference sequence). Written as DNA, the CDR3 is TGTGCCAGTAGGACTGACTCAGATACGCAGTATTTT. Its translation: CASRTDSDTQYF.

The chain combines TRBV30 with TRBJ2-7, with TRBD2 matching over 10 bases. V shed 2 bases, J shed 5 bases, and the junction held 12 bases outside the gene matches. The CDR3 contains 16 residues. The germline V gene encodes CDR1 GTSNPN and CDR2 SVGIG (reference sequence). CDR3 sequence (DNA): TGTGCCTGGAGTCCAACCTGGCTAGCGGGAGTCCACGAGCAGTACTTC. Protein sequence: CAWSPTWLAGVHEQYF.

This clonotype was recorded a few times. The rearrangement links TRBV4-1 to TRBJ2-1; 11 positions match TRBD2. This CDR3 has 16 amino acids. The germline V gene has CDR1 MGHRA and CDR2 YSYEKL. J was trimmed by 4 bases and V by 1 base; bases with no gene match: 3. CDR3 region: CASSQARTSGYNEQFF. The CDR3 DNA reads TGCGCCAGCAGCCAAGCGAGGACTAGCGGGTACAATGAGCAGTTCTTC.

DNA for the CDR3: TGTGCCAGCAGTACAGGGGGAAGAACGCAGTATTTT. It encodes CASSTGGRTQYF. The V call is TRBV14, the J call TRBJ2-3, with 8 bases lining up with TRBD1. This CDR3 has 12 amino acids. Germline-derived CDR1 and CDR2 are SGHDN and FVKESK. The junction had 5 bases not matched to a gene; V was cut back by 6 bases and J by 9 bases.

CDR3 loop: CASAYLTRPAGELFF. In nucleotides, the CDR3 is TGTGCCAGCGCTTACCTCACCAGGCCGGCCGGGGAGCTGTTTTTT. The V call is TRBV7-8, the J call TRBJ2-2, with D unresolved. With 8 bases removed from V and 6 bases from J, the gap between germline ends came to 19 bases. The CDR3 runs 15 residues. CDR1 and CDR2 (germline): SGHVS, FQNEAQ.

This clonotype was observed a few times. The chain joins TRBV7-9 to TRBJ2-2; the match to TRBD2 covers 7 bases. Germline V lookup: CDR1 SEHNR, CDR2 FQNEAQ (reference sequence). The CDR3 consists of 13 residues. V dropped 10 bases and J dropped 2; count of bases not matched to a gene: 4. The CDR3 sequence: CAKKAGNTGELFF. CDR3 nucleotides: TGTGCCAAAAAAGCGGGAAACACCGGGGAGCTGTTTTTT.

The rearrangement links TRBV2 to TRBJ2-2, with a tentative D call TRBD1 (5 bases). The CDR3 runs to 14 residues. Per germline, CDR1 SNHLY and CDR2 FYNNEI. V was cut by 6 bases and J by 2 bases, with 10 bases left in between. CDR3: CASRTGENTGELFF. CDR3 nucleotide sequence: TGTGCCAGCAGAACAGGAGAAAACACCGGGGAGCTGTTTTTT.

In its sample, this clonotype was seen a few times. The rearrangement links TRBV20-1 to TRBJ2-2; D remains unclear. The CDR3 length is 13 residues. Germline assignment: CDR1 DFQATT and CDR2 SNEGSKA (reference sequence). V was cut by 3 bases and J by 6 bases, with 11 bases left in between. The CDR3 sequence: CSARLVSSGELFF. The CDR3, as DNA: TGCAGTGCTAGGTTGGTTTCATCCGGGGAGCTGTTTTTT.

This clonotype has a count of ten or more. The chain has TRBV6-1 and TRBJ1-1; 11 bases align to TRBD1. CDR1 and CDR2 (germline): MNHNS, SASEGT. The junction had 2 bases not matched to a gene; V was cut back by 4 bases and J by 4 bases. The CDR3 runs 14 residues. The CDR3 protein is CASSAGTGGTEAFF. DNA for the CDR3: TGTGCCAGCAGTGCGGGGACAGGGGGCACTGAAGCTTTCTTT.

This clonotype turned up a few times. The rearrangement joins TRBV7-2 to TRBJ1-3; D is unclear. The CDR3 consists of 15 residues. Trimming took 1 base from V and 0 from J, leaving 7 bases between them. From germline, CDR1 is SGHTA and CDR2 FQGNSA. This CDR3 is CASSLDLPSGNTIYF. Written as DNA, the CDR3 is TGTGCCAGCAGCTTAGACTTACCCTCTGGAAACACCATATATTTT.

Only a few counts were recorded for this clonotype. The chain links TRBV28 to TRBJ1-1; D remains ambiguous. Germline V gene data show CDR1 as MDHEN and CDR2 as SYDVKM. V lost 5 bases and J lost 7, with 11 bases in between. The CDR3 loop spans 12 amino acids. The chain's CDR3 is CASSKTLFEAFF. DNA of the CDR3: TGTGCCAGCAGTAAGACACTCTTTGAAGCTTTCTTT.

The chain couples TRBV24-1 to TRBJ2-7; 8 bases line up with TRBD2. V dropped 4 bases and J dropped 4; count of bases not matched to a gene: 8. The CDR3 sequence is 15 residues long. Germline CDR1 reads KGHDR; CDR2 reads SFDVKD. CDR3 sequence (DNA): TGTGCCACCAGTGACTCCGGGACTAGGACGTACGAGCAGTACTTC. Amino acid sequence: CATSDSGTRTYEQYF.

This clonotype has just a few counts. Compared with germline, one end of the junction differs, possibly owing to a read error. CDR3 loop: CASSFGSGNNGELFF. The CDR3 nucleotides are TGTGCCAGCAGCTTTGGTAGCGGGAACAACGGGGAGCTGTTTTTT. This chain joins TRBV7-9 and TRBJ2-2; 8 nucleotides line up with TRBD2. The CDR3 runs to 15 residues. Germline V CDR1 and CDR2: SEHNR, FQNEAQ (reference sequence).

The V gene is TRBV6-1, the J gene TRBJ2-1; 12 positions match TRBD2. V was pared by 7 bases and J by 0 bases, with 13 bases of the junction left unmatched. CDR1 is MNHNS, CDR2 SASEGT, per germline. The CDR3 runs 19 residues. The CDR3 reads CASKAQTSGRRGSYNEQFF. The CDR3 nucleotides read TGTGCCAGCAAAGCTCAGACTAGCGGGAGACGGGGCTCCTACAATGAGCAGTTCTTC.

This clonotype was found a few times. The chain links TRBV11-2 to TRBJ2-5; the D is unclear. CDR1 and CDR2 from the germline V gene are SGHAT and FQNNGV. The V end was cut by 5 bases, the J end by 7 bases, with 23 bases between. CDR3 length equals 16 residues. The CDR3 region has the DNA TGTGCCAGCAGCCCCGGCGTTATCTCTGGTGGTCGGACCCAGTACTTC. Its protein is CASSPGVISGGRTQYF.

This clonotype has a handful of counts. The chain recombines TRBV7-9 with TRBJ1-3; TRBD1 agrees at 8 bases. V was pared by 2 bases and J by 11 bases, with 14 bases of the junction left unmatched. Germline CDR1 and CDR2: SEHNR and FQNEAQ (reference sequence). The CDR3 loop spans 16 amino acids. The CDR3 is CASSLRDAGGANAIYF. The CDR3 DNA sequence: TGTGCCAGCAGCTTAAGGGACGCAGGGGGCGCGAATGCCATATATTTT.

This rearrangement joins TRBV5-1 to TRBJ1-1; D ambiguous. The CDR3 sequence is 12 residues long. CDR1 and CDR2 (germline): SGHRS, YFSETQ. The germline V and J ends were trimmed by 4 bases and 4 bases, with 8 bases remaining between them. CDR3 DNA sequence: TGCGCCAGCAGCCTCCCCGCCACTGAAGCTTTCTTT. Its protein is CASSLPATEAFF. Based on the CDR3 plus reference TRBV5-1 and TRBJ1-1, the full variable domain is KAGVTQTPRYLIKTRGQQVTLSCSPISGHRSVSWYQQTPGQGLQFLFEYFSETQRNKGNFPGRFSGRQFSNSRSEMNVSTLELGDSALYLCASSLPATEAFFGQGTRLTVV.

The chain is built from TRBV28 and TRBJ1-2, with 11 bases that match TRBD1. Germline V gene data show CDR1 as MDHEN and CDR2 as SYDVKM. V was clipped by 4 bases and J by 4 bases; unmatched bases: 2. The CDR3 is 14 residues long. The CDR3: CASSWGQGVYGYTF. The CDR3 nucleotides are TGTGCCAGCAGTTGGGGACAGGGGGTCTATGGCTACACCTTC.

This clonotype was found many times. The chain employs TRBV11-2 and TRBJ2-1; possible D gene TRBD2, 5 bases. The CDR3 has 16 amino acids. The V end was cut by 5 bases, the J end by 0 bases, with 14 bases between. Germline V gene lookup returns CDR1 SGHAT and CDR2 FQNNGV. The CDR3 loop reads CASSQRTGSSYNEQFF. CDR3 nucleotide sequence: TGTGCCAGCAGCCAGCGGACGGGGAGCTCCTACAATGAGCAGTTCTTC. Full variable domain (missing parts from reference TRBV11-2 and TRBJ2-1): EAGVAQSPRYKIIEKRQSVAFWCNPISGHATLYWYQQILGQGPKLLIQFQNNGVVDDSQLPKDRFSAERLKGVDSTLKIQPAKLEDSAVYLCASSQRTGSSYNEQFFGPGTRLTVL.

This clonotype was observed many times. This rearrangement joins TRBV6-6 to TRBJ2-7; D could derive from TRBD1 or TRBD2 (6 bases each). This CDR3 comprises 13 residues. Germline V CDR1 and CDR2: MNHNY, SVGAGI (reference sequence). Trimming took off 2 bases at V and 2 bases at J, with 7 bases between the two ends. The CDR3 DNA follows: TGTGCCAGCAGTTACGGGGGGCCCTACGAGCAGTACTTC. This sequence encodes CASSYGGPYEQYF.

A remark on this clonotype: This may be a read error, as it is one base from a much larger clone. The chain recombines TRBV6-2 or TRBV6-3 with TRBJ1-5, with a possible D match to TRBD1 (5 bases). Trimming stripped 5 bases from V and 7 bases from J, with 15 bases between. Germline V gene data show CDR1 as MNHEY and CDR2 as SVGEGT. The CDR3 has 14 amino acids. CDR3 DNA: TGTGCCAGCAGTGGGAGGGCGGGGGGGCAGCCCCAGCATTTT. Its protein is CASSGRAGGQPQHF.

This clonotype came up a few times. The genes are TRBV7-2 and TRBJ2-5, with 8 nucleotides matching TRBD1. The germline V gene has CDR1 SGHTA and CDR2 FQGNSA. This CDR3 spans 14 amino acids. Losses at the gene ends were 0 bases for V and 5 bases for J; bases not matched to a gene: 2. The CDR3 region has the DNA TGTGCCAGCAGCTTAGCGGACAGGGTCGAGACCCAGTACTTC. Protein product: CASSLADRVETQYF.

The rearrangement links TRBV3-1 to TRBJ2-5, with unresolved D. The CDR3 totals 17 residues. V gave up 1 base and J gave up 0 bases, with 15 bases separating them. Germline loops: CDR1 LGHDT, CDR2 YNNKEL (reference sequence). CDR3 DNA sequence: TGTGCCAGCAGCCAAGTAAGGACGGCGGAGTACCAAGAGACCCAGTACTTC. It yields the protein CASSQVRTAEYQETQYF.

In DNA form, the CDR3 reads TGTGCCAGCAGTCCACAGGGATTCGGAAACACCATATATTTT. Protein product: CASSPQGFGNTIYF. V is TRBV3-1 and J is TRBJ1-3; D might be TRBD1 (6 bases). This CDR3 contains 14 residues. CDR1 is LGHDT, CDR2 YNNKEL, per germline (reference sequence). Trimming left V 6 bases short and J 4 bases short, with 13 bases between.

The DNA of the CDR3 is TGTGCCAGCTCACCTGGGACAGGGTCCACTGTGACACGGTCCCAGCAGTACTTC. Protein: CASSPGTGSTVTRSQQYF. V is TRBV18 and J is TRBJ2-7, with 9 nucleotides matching TRBD1. This CDR3 has 18 residues. Germline CDR1 reads KGHSH; CDR2 reads LQKENI. V lost 3 bases to trimming and J lost 8 bases; unmatched junction nucleotides: 20.

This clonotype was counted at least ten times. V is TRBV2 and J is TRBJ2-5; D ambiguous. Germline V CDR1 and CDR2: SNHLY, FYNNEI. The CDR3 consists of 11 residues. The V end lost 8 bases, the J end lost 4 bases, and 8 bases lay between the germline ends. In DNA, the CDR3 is TGTGCCAGCTTTGGTCTAGAGACCCAGTACTTC. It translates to CASFGLETQYF.

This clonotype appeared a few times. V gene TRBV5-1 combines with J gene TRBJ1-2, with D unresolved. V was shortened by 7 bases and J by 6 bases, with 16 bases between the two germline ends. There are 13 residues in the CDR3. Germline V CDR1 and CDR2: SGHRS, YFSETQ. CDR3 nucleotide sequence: TGCGCCAGCCGCCTGGACCCCGCGAATGGCTACACCTTC. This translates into CASRLDPANGYTF.

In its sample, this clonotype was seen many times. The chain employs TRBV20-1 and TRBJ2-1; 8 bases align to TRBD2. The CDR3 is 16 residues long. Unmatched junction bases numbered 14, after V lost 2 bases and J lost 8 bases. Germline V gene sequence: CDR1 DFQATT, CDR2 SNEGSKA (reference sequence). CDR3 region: CSARNQAGVPIYEQFF. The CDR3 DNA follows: TGCAGTGCTAGAAACCAAGCGGGAGTCCCGATATATGAGCAGTTCTTC.

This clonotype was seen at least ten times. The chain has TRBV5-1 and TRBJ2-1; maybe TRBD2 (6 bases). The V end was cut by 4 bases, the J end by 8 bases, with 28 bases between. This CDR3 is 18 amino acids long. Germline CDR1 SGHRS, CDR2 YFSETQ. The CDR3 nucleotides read TGCGCCAGCAGCCGCCCGAATCCGGGACGTCGTGGGGAGGATGAGCAGTTCTTC. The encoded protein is CASSRPNPGRRGEDEQFF.